This TCR beta chain was recorded in a study of vaccination and CD4 T cells after COVID-19. Study-level background: The study drew post-COVID samples a median roughly 99 days after diagnosis (range 35 to 161).

Oncomine TCR Beta short-read sequencing was applied to DNA from cultured CD4+ T cells. One entry per CDR3 protein results from TCRdb running MiXCR on the PCR reads. The data hold about 10,000 distinct CDR3 sequences, with roughly two fifths observed a single time. Remarks on this clonotype: Its antigen is unknown.

As to treatment: roughly nine-day PBMC culture with coronavirus spike peptide pools or control peptides (ViraFEST assay). The CDR3 consists of 16 residues. Losses at the gene ends were 8 bases for V and 10 bases for J; bases not matched to a gene: 15. The germline V gene has CDR1 SEHNR and CDR2 FQNEAQ (reference sequence). Sequences were obtained from CD4+ T cells from blood, cultured in vitro. This TCR came from a human donor who had recovered from COVID-19. The chain carries TRBV7-9 and TRBJ1-6; 9 positions match TRBD1. The CDR3 nucleotides read TGTGCCAGCTGCACAGGGGCGGGACAGGGATTGTCACCCCTCCACTTT. It yields the protein CASCTGAGQGLSPLHF.